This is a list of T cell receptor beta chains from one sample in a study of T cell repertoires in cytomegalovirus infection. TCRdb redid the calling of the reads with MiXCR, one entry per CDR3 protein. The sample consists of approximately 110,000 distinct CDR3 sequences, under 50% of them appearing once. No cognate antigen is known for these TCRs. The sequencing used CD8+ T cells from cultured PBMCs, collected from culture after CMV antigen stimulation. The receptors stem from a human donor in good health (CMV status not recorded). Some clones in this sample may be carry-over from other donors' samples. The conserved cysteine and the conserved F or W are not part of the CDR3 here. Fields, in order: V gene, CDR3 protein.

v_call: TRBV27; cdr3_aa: ASSLGVRLRSYNSPLH
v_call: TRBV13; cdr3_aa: ASSVEGSATYEQY
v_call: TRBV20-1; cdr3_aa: SAREVAGYNEQF
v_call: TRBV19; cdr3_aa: ASHSGGTEAF
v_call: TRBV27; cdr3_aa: ASSLSKGDNIYEQY
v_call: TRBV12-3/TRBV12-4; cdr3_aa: ASSPEEFYNEQF
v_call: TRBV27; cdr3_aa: ASSLFLNQPQH
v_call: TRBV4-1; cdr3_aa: ASSQEQGAYNSPLH
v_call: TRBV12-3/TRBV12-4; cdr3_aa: ASSFLENEQF
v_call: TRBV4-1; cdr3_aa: ASSQDVLAADTQY
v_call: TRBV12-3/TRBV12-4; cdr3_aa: ASSLVVSANYGYT
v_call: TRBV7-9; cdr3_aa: ASSSSSFIGGTEAF
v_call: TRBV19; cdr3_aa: ASSTQAGVYGYT
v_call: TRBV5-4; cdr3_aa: ASSTERGGETQY
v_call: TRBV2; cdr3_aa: ASSEGTGPYEQY
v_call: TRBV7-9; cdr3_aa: ASSLGSGRGDLYEQY
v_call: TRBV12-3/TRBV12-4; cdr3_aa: ASTSTGGGYT
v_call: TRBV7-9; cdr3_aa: ASSLRGGLTEQF
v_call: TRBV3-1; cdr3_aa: ASSDSGTATYEQY
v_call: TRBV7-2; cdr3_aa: ASSLKGGTNEKLF
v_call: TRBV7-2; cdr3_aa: ASSQWDTTYEQY
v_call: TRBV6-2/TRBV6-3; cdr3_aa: ASSGRDRTGGELF
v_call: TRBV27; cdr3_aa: ASSLFLGTNYGYT
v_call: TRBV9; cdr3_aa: ASSVVGQGGAEAF
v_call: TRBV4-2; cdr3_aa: ASSQGRGGRLDEQF
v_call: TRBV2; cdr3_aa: ASSEGPQGYEQY
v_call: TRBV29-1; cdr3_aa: SVEDQRGGQGQETQY
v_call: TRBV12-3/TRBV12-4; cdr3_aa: ASSDRVLAF
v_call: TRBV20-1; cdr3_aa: SARDIQGVHEQY
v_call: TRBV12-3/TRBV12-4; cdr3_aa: ASSPTRTGAYEQY
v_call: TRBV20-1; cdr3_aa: SARDSDGLITDTQY
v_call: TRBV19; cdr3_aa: ASSAGTGGNQPQH
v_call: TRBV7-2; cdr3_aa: ASSSVTRHNEQF
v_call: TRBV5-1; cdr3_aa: ASSNEPGQGNEQF
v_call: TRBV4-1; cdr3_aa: ASSQEGPYNEQF
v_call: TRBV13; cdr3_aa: ASSSRLASTGELF
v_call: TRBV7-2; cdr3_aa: ASSQHAGFGNTIY
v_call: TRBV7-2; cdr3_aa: ASSLELGVYEQY
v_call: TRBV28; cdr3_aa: ASSLGQNTGELF
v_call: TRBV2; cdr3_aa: ASSDPQGSGNTIY
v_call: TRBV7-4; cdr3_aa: ASSLIHGELF
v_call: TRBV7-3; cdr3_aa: ASSLMNGGPNEQF
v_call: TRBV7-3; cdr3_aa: ASSLSSWTLGYNEQF
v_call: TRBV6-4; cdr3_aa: ASSDFHTPTGELF
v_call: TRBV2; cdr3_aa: ASRALVVGQQETQY
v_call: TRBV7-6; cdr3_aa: ASSLDLAGAKYEQY
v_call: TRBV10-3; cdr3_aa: AISEATGRRGYT
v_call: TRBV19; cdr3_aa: ASSVVAGGFNEQF